A single TCR beta chain is shown here with its context. The data belong to a study of T cell responses to AZD1222 COVID-19 vaccine. Measured with immunoSEQ multiplex PCR; TCRdb has only the in-frame clones, and not every one. Among around 150,000 clones listed, about 91% were seen once. The TCR originated in an adult in good health. Specimen: peripheral blood, collected on day 0 of AZD1222 vaccination.

Here the CDR3 reads CASSLRTSGTDTQYF. The DNA of the CDR3 is TGTGCCAGCAGCCTTCGGACTAGCGGCACAGATACGCAGTATTTT. The rearrangement links TRBV3-1 (or the pseudogene TRBV3-2) to TRBJ2-3; 9 nucleotides match TRBD2. The CDR3 has 15 residues. Germline CDR1 reads LGHDT; CDR2 reads YNNKEL (reference sequence). With V trimmed by 4 bases and J by 1 base, 3 bases remained unmatched.